In its sample, the clone carrying this T cell receptor beta chain was seen a few times. Method: immunoSEQ multiplex PCR; TCRdb's copy keeps in-frame clones and lacks some. Of 65,000 to 80,000 clones in the sample, around four fifths were seen once. The data were taken from a study of T cell responses to AZD1222 COVID-19 vaccine. The ends were cut back, 6 bases at V and 2 bases at J, with 17 bases in the middle. CDR1 MNHEY and CDR2 SMNVEV come from the germline V gene (reference sequence). The length of the CDR3 is 16 residues. Investigators merged groups given second doses at roughly 4 or roughly 12 weeks.

This specimen was peripheral blood, taken 28 days after the second AZD1222 dose. The clonotype comes from an adult who received the AZD1222 COVID-19 vaccine. The J gene is TRBJ2-1, the V gene TRBV27, with D possibly being TRBD1 (6 bases). CDR3 coding DNA: TGTGCCAGCAGCGACCTCGACAGGCTCCCCTACAATGAGCAGTTCTTC. Translated: CASSDLDRLPYNEQFF.